The following is a T cell receptor (beta chain) sequence with its context. In its sample, this clonotype was seen many times. It has no known antigen specificity. No much larger clonotype is one base removed from it; base qualities were not supplied. Library preparation used PCR. The sample was run on an Illumina HiSeq 2500. To normalize quantification of the TCRbeta repertoire, the TCR libraries were built with molecular barcoding that relied on unique molecular identifiers. The public sequencing data were trimmed at Q25 with fastp and processed into clonotypes with MiXCR by TCRdb, which kept only in-frame beta chains. CDR3 protein duplicates are merged, each entry listing the most common genes and DNA. This sample gives almost 500,000 distinct CDR3 sequences in total; roughly a tenth of them show up just once. In total, the top ten clones hold 2% to 2.5% of the sample. This specimen belongs to a study of T-cell reconstitution after alpha-beta-depleted transplantation in children (dated by TCRdb to 2015 to 2016). Study-level background: The study quantitatively tracked T-cell immune reconstitution after TCRalphabeta/CD19-depleted allogeneic hematopoietic cell transplantation in children using TCR repertoire profiling.

In light of the paper, this sample's treatment or condition label describes: allogeneic hematopoietic cell transplantation with graft depleted of TCRalphabeta T cells and CD19 B cells. The transplant recipients were children given TCRalphabeta/CD19-depleted allogeneic hematopoietic cell grafts. Study-level results and caveats: The frequencies of hyperexpanded clones fell over the following months, and after one year, T-cell counts and TCRbeta diversity were mostly attributed to newly produced T cells. The apparently early alphabetaT-cell count recovery about two months after transplant was reportedly dependent on only several hundred rapidly expanded clones derived from non-depleted graft cells. In some patients, high TCRbeta diversity at day 60 was attributed to recipient T cells and intrathymic progenitors that had survived conditioning.

From V the trimming removes 0 bases and from J it removes 4 bases, while the gene matches leave 4 bases of the junction unaccounted for. From the cysteine through the phenylalanine, the CDR3 covers 15 amino acids. The entry retains the CDR3 DNA only, 45 bases that are in frame from base 1. As encoded in the germline V gene, CDR1 is LGHNA while CDR2 is YSLEER. Specimen: PBMCs, collected before TCRalphabeta/CD19-depleted stem cell transplant. The chain was built from TRBV4-3 and TRBJ1-1, and 8 junctional nucleotides match TRBD1. This TCR came from a child aged 2-9 years with inherited bone marrow failure, due to receive a stem cell transplant. The sequenced DNA is TGCGCCAGCAGCCAAGACAGGGGGCTGGGCACTGAAGCTTTCTTT. This translates into CASSQDRGLGTEAFF.